The 30 T cell receptor beta chains below come from one sample, sequenced in a study of blood T cells in healthy people across ages. A sample-barcoded 5' primer and a J-beta primer mix were used in a second PCR of about 7 to 11 cycles. In TCRdb, the 5' RACE reads were re-called with MiXCR into one record per CDR3 protein. The data contain over 1,300,000 distinct CDR3 sequences, approximately 63% of them singletons. Specimen: blood. The receptors derive from a man aged 18-30 years in good health.

The gene calls are TRBV4-1 and TRBJ1-2; the match to TRBD1 covers 7 bases. The V gene's germline CDR1 is MGHRA and CDR2 YSYEKL. V lost 2 bases and J lost 5; bases outside the gene matches: 5. The CDR3 is made up of 14 amino acids. The CDR3 DNA sequence: TGCGCCAGCAGCCAACAGACAGGGTATTATGGCTACACCTTC. Protein: CASSQQTGYYGYTF.

The V call is TRBV20-1, the J call TRBJ1-2; unclear D gene. The CDR3 runs to 15 residues. CDR1 and CDR2 (germline): DFQATT, SNEGSKA (reference sequence). The V end lost 0 bases, the J end lost 3 bases, and 14 bases lay between the germline ends. CDR3 nucleotide sequence: TGCAGTGCTAGAGACGAGTTAAGTCAATACTATGGCTACACCTTC. Translating it yields CSARDELSQYYGYTF.

DNA of the CDR3: TGTGCCAGCAGCCCATCCAGGGCCTTGAGGACCGGGGAGCTGTTTTTT. This translates into CASSPSRALRTGELFF. The V and J genes are TRBV7-9 and TRBJ2-2; D is perhaps TRBD1 (5 bases). The ends were cut back, 5 bases at V and 5 bases at J, with 18 bases in the middle. Looked up from germline, CDR1 is SEHNR and CDR2 is FQNEAQ (reference sequence). The CDR3 has 16 amino acids.

The chain uses TRBV6-2 or TRBV6-3 and TRBJ2-7; no reliable D call. With the DNA end fitting TRBJ2-1 better, the J assignment may be wrong. This CDR3 spans 12 amino acids. Germline-derived CDR1 and CDR2 are MNHEY and SVGEGT. The CDR3 here is CASGLSLNEQFF. The CDR3 DNA follows: TGTGCCAGCGGTCTCTCTCTGAATGAGCAGTTCTTC.

This clonotype was recorded a few times. The gene calls are TRBV29-1 and TRBJ2-7; perhaps D is TRBD1 or TRBD2 (5 bases each). Germline V gene lookup returns CDR1 SQVTM and CDR2 ANQGSEA. Trimming shortened V by 7 bases and J by 0 bases, and 13 bases separated the two germline ends. This CDR3 has 13 residues. The CDR3 DNA follows: TGCAGCGCGGGGCAGACAGACTCCTACGAGCAGTACTTC. It codes for CSAGQTDSYEQYF.

The rearrangement uses TRBV6-1 and TRBJ1-5; D is undetermined. This CDR3 spans 13 amino acids. Germline CDR1 and CDR2: MNHNS and SASEGT. Trimming left V 6 bases short and J 3 bases short, with 9 bases between. DNA for the CDR3: TGTGCCAGCAGCGATCCGTTCAATCAGCCCCAGCATTTT. This gives the protein CASSDPFNQPQHF.

This clonotype was seen just once. The rearrangement uses TRBV29-1 and TRBJ2-5; D unresolved. There are 12 residues in the CDR3. From germline, CDR1 is SQVTM and CDR2 ANQGSEA. V dropped 3 bases and J dropped 5 bases, with 10 bases sitting between them. The CDR3 spells CSVDGGWETQYF. CDR3 nucleotide sequence: TGCAGCGTTGACGGTGGGTGGGAGACCCAGTACTTC.

In its sample, this clonotype was seen a few times. V usage is TRBV29-1 and J usage is TRBJ2-1, with D possibly being TRBD1 (5 bases). The CDR3 runs 14 residues. Germline values: CDR1 SQVTM, CDR2 ANQGSEA. V lost 3 bases and J lost 0, with 9 bases in between. The CDR3 loop is CSVDYRSSYNEQFF. The CDR3 nucleotides read TGCAGCGTTGATTACAGGAGCTCCTACAATGAGCAGTTCTTC.

The chain recombines TRBV4-1 with TRBJ2-5, with D uncertain. Germline CDR1 reads MGHRA; CDR2 reads YSYEKL. The CDR3 consists of 14 residues. V was pared by 5 bases and J by 11 bases, with 21 bases between. CDR3 region: CASSFNSYPNEQYF. In DNA, the CDR3 is TGCGCCAGCAGCTTCAATAGTTATCCGAATGAGCAGTACTTC.

The chain employs TRBV20-1 and TRBJ2-5; the D gene is possibly TRBD2 (6 bases). The end of the DNA fits TRBJ2-7 better, so the J call may be wrong. There are 14 residues in the CDR3. CDR1 and CDR2 (germline): DFQATT, SNEGSKA (reference sequence). The CDR3 protein is CSSFRSEGSYEQYF. In nucleotides, the CDR3 is TGCAGTTCCTTCAGATCGGAGGGGAGCTACGAGCAGTACTTC.

This sequence joins TRBV11-2 and TRBJ2-1, with D perhaps TRBD2 (6 bases). Trimming cost V 5 bases and J 5 bases, with 16 bases left between them. This CDR3 spans 15 amino acids. CDR1 is SGHAT and CDR2 is FQNNGV in the germline V gene. CDR3 nucleotides: TGTGCCAGCAGCACGAGACTAGATGGGCACAATGAGCAGTTCTTC. It yields the protein CASSTRLDGHNEQFF.

This chain joins TRBV7-8 and TRBJ1-4; D is possibly TRBD1 (5 bases). This CDR3 is built from 17 residues. From germline, CDR1 is SGHVS and CDR2 FQNEAQ. V was pared by 2 bases and J by 4 bases, with 17 bases between. For the CDR3, the DNA is TGTGCCAGCAGCTTAACCGGGACCCGGGAATATAATGAAAAACTGTTTTTT. It specifies CASSLTGTREYNEKLFF.

For this clonotype: The junction departs from the called germline gene at one end, perhaps through a read error. CDR3 residues: CASSQSADRITYEQYF. Here the CDR3 DNA reads TGCGCTAGCAGTCAATCCGCGGACAGAATTACCTACGAGCAGTACTTC. The rearrangement joins TRBV23-1 to TRBJ2-5, with D possibly being TRBD1 (6 bases). Judging by the DNA end, TRBJ2-7 fits better; the J call may be wrong. TRBV23-1 has ORF status, its function being uncertain. This CDR3 is 16 amino acids long.

The V gene is TRBV20-1, the J gene TRBJ2-7; D is perhaps TRBD1 or TRBD2 (5 bases each). Germline loops: CDR1 DFQATT, CDR2 SNEGSKA (reference sequence). CDR3 length: 14 residues. V shed 1 base and J shed 3 bases, with 13 bases lying between them. Written as DNA, the CDR3 is TGCAGTGCTAGAGCTCAAGGGGACGGCTACGAGCAGTACTTC. Its translation is CSARAQGDGYEQYF.

The CDR3 sequence: CASSVVPDNEQFF. CDR3 in DNA: TGTGCCAGCAGCGTGGTTCCTGACAATGAGCAGTTCTTC. The chain recombines TRBV5-5 with TRBJ2-1; D not certain. The ends were cut back, 4 bases at V and 5 bases at J, with 10 bases in the middle. This CDR3 is built from 13 residues. CDR1 SGHKS and CDR2 YYEKEE come from the germline V gene (reference sequence).

The chain links TRBV5-1 to TRBJ2-6; 7 positions agree with TRBD1. With V trimmed by 5 bases and J by 2 bases, 4 bases remained unmatched. From germline, CDR1 is SGHRS and CDR2 YFSETQ. There are 15 residues in the CDR3. The DNA of the CDR3 is TGCGCCAGCAGATTAGGGACAGCTGGGGCCAACGTCCTGACTTTC. Residues: CASRLGTAGANVLTF.

V usage is TRBV29-1 and J usage is TRBJ2-7; unclear D gene. Germline lookup yields CDR1 SQVTM and CDR2 ANQGSEA. V lost 4 bases to trimming and J lost 3 bases, with 13 bases between them. This CDR3 contains 13 residues. CDR3 sequence reads: CSVASQVLYEQYF. In nucleotides, the CDR3 is TGCAGCGTTGCCTCGCAGGTTCTCTACGAGCAGTACTTC.

The chain combines TRBV3-1 with TRBJ1-1; 9 bases line up with TRBD1. This CDR3 spans 15 amino acids. CDR1 is LGHDT, CDR2 YNNKEL, per germline (reference sequence). V dropped 4 bases and J dropped 4; count of bases not matched to a gene: 7. For the CDR3, the DNA is TGTGCCAGCAGCCGTTGGGACAGGGTCGTCACTGAAGCTTTCTTT. Translation gives CASSRWDRVVTEAFF.

This clonotype was seen only a few times. This chain joins TRBV29-1 and TRBJ2-1, with 13 bases aligning to TRBD2. From germline, CDR1 is SQVTM and CDR2 ANQGSEA. The CDR3 spans 18 residues. Unmatched junction bases numbered 6, after V lost 1 base and J lost 0 bases. CDR3 in DNA: TGCAGCGTTGAAGGGACTAGCGGGGGCGGCAGCTCCTACAATGAGCAGTTCTTC. Translated, it gives CSVEGTSGGGSSYNEQFF.

This clonotype was found many times. The V call is TRBV29-1, the J call TRBJ2-1; 12 nucleotides agree with TRBD2. This CDR3 comprises 14 residues. With V trimmed by 1 base and J by 6 bases, 1 base remained unmatched. Germline loops: CDR1 SQVTM, CDR2 ANQGSEA. The CDR3 DNA reads as TGCAGCGTTGAAGGACTAGCGGGAGTCAATGAGCAGTTCTTC. Residues: CSVEGLAGVNEQFF.

The CDR3 coding sequence is TGCAGCGTTGAAGATCAAAGCACTGAAGCTTTCTTT. This sequence encodes CSVEDQSTEAFF. This chain joins TRBV29-1 and TRBJ1-1, with D unresolved. CDR1 and CDR2 (germline): SQVTM, ANQGSEA. This CDR3 is 12 amino acids long. Trimming cost V 0 bases and J 4 bases, with 6 bases left between them.

The CDR3 DNA reads TGTGCCAGCAGGGGTGACGCCTCCGAGCAGTACTTC. Its protein is CASRGDASEQYF. This sequence joins TRBV12-3 or TRBV12-4 and TRBJ2-5; D uncertain. With the DNA end fitting TRBJ2-7 better, the J assignment may be wrong. The CDR3 runs 12 residues.

Comment on this clonotype: Sequence at one end of the junction differs from germline and may be a read error. The chain links TRBV7-2 to TRBJ2-3; D is ambiguous. Looked up from germline, CDR1 is SGHTA and CDR2 is FQGNSA. This CDR3 spans 14 amino acids. CDR3: CASSSRSGVDTQYF. In nucleotides, the CDR3 is TGCGCCAGCAGCTCACGTTCGGGCGTAGATACGCAGTATTTT.

The chain links TRBV29-1 to TRBJ2-7; D is ambiguous. Germline V gene data show CDR1 as SQVTM and CDR2 as ANQGSEA. The V end was cut by 4 bases, the J end by 0 bases, with 10 bases between. CDR3 length equals 13 residues. The CDR3, as DNA: TGCAGCGTTGCGACACGGAACTCCTACGAGCAGTACTTC. Protein product: CSVATRNSYEQYF.

This clonotype has a handful of counts. The genes are TRBV29-1 and TRBJ2-7; D is ambiguous. CDR1 is SQVTM and CDR2 is ANQGSEA in the germline V gene. The CDR3 contains 14 residues. The V end lost 5 bases, the J end lost 6 bases, and 20 bases lay between the germline ends. The CDR3 nucleotides are TGCAGCGTTCGCGGTCAGAAAAGAACCTCCGAGCAGTACTTC. Protein: CSVRGQKRTSEQYF.

The chain is built from TRBV20-1 and TRBJ2-3, with D perhaps TRBD1 or TRBD2 (5 bases each). The CDR3 is 15 amino acids. Germline values: CDR1 DFQATT, CDR2 SNEGSKA (reference sequence). V was clipped by 5 bases and J by 0 bases, with 15 bases between them. CDR3 protein: CSASIPGPSTDTQYF. CDR3 in DNA: TGCAGTGCTTCCATCCCGGGACCGAGCACAGATACGCAGTATTTT.

The V and J genes are TRBV5-1 and TRBJ2-1; 14 bases are shared with TRBD2. Losses at the gene ends were 4 bases for V and 12 bases for J; bases not matched to a gene: 12. This CDR3 spans 16 amino acids. CDR1 and CDR2 from the germline V gene are SGHRS and YFSETQ. The CDR3 coding sequence is TGCGCCAGCAGCATCCGAGAGGGACTAGCGGGAGAGGTGCAGTTCTTC. This sequence encodes CASSIREGLAGEVQFF.

CDR3 in amino acids: CASSQGGSGTPGEQYF. The CDR3 bases are TGTGCCAGCAGCCAAGGGGGAAGCGGGACCCCAGGGGAGCAGTACTTC. The chain employs TRBV3-1 and TRBJ2-4; D may be TRBD2 (7 bases). V shed 1 base and J shed 13 bases, with 23 bases lying between them. Per the germline V gene, CDR1 is LGHDT and CDR2 is YNNKEL (reference sequence). The CDR3 loop spans 16 amino acids.

In DNA, the CDR3 is TGCGCCAGCAGCTCCCGACGTAGGTACAATGAGCAGTTCTTC. This gives the protein CASSSRRRYNEQFF. The chain links TRBV5-1 to TRBJ2-1; no clear D gene. The V gene's germline CDR1 is SGHRS and CDR2 YFSETQ. Trimming shortened V by 3 bases and J by 4 bases, and 11 bases separated the two germline ends. The CDR3 is made up of 14 amino acids.

The count of this clonotype is one. The chain employs TRBV4-1 and TRBJ2-1, with D hard to call. Germline CDR1 reads MGHRA; CDR2 reads YSYEKL. The CDR3 loop spans 13 amino acids. V shed 1 base and J shed 12 bases, with 13 bases lying between them. The CDR3 loop is CASSQVGTRRQFF. The DNA for the CDR3 is TGCGCCAGCAGCCAAGTAGGTACAAGGAGGCAGTTCTTC.